Below are 32 T cell receptor beta chains sequenced from a single sample in a study of shared clonotypes between healthy human individuals. The repertoire was sequenced with immunoSEQ multiplex PCR; TCRdb's copy has only in-frame clones and lacks some. The sample consists of fewer than 550,000 clones, about 79% of them appearing once. The material sequenced was PBMCs. These receptors all stem from a woman in her forties in good health. Some clones in this sample may be carry-over from other donors' samples.

This rearrangement joins TRBV7-8 to TRBJ1-1; D gene unclear. CDR1 SGHVS and CDR2 FQNEAQ come from the germline V gene. V was cut by 4 bases and J by 0 bases, with 12 bases left in between. The CDR3 totals 15 residues. DNA of the CDR3: TGTGCCAGCAGCTCCGAAACTGGGATGAACACTGAAGCTTTCTTT. Protein product: CASSSETGMNTEAFF.

V gene TRBV29-1 combines with J gene TRBJ2-7; the D gene is possibly TRBD2 (5 bases). The CDR3 loop spans 11 amino acids. Looked up from germline, CDR1 is SQVTM and CDR2 is ANQGSEA. Trimming pared 4 bases from V and 2 bases from J, leaving 6 bases between. The DNA of the CDR3 is TGCAGCGTTGGGAGGCCCTACGAGCAGTACTTC. Its protein product is CSVGRPYEQYF.

The V and J genes are TRBV7-8 and TRBJ1-2; D unclear. V was trimmed by 3 bases and J by 5 bases, leaving 13 bases between them. The CDR3 extends over 14 amino acids. Germline V gives CDR1 SGHVS, CDR2 FQNEAQ. CDR3 protein: CASSFYTDLYGYTF. The CDR3 coding sequence is TGTGCCAGCAGCTTTTACACAGACTTATATGGCTACACCTTC.

The genes are TRBV4-1 and TRBJ2-5, with a possible D match to TRBD1 (6 bases). The CDR3 has 15 residues. From germline, CDR1 is MGHRA and CDR2 YSYEKL. Trimming shortened V by 1 base and J by 2 bases, and 11 bases separated the two germline ends. For the CDR3, the DNA is TGCGCCAGCAGCCAAGGTACAGGGCTACAAGAGACCCAGTACTTC. It specifies CASSQGTGLQETQYF.

V is TRBV7-2 and J is TRBJ2-7, with D uncertain. The CDR3 loop spans 14 amino acids. Trimming left V 3 bases short and J 1 base short, with 10 bases between. Looked up from germline, CDR1 is SGHTA and CDR2 is FQGNSA. CDR3: CASSLWQDSYEQYF. CDR3 bases: TGTGCCAGCAGCTTGTGGCAGGATTCCTACGAGCAGTACTTC.

This clone has just one count. This chain uses TRBV6-1 with TRBJ1-2, with TRBD1 as a possible D gene (5 bases). The CDR3 has 17 amino acids. Trimming removed 1 base from V and 3 bases from J, with 18 bases in between. CDR1 and CDR2 from the germline V gene are MNHNS and SASEGT. CDR3 sequence reads: CASSEGAGQRSHYGYTF. CDR3 bases: TGTGCCAGCAGTGAAGGGGCAGGGCAAAGAAGTCACTATGGCTACACCTTC.

In its sample, this clone was seen many times. CDR3 in DNA: TGTGCCAGCAGTTTAGGCCTTGGATGGAATCAGCCCCAGCATTTT. Translation gives CASSLGLGWNQPQHF. The chain joins TRBV28 to TRBJ1-5; D is undetermined. V dropped 2 bases and J dropped 4 bases, with 12 bases sitting between them. Germline CDR1 MDHEN, CDR2 SYDVKM. The CDR3 contains 15 residues.

V usage is TRBV6-5 and J usage is TRBJ2-5; D is undetermined. The CDR3 extends over 11 amino acids. From germline, CDR1 is MNHEY and CDR2 SVGAGI. The ends were cut back, 3 bases at V and 5 bases at J, with 4 bases in the middle. In DNA form, the CDR3 reads TGTGCCAGCAGTTATCGGGAGACCCAGTACTTC. Protein product: CASSYRETQYF.

The rearrangement uses TRBV5-1 and TRBJ2-1; a weak D match, TRBD1 (6 bases). This CDR3 is 15 amino acids long. Trimming left V 2 bases short and J 3 bases short, with 12 bases between. CDR1 and CDR2 from the germline V gene are SGHRS and YFSETQ. CDR3 coding DNA: TGCGCCAGCAGCTTACAGGGTACTGACTACAATGAGCAGTTCTTC. It encodes CASSLQGTDYNEQFF.

This rearrangement joins TRBV5-1 to TRBJ2-1; 8 nucleotides match TRBD2. Germline V lookup: CDR1 SGHRS, CDR2 YFSETQ. The CDR3 covers 16 residues. V lost 5 bases and J lost 9; bases outside the gene matches: 16. CDR3 sequence (DNA): TGCGCCAGCAGAGAGACAGCAACGGGACTAGGCGGTGAGCAGTTCTTC. This sequence encodes CASRETATGLGGEQFF.

The CDR3: CASGCGQGASGSGYEQYF. The CDR3 DNA is TGTGCTAGTGGTTGCGGACAGGGGGCTAGCGGGAGTGGCTACGAGCAGTACTTC. The chain couples TRBV12-5 to TRBJ2-7; D might be TRBD1 (11 bases). The CDR3 length is 18 residues. Germline V gene lookup returns CDR1 LGHNT and CDR2 FRNRAP. The V gene lost 4 bases and the J gene lost 3 bases, with 25 bases spanning the gap.

The chain combines TRBV28 with TRBJ1-2, with unresolved D. CDR1 MDHEN and CDR2 SYDVKM come from the germline V gene. V lost 3 bases, J lost 4 bases, and 12 bases lay in between. This CDR3 is 14 amino acids long. The CDR3 nucleotides are TGTGCCAGCAGTTTTACGGCAGTCCGCTATGGCTACACCTTC. Translation: CASSFTAVRYGYTF.

Comment on this clone: Other DNA sequences in this specimen translate into the identical CDR3. The chain recombines TRBV9 with TRBJ2-5; TRBD1 matches at 9 bases. The CDR3 extends over 14 amino acids. J was trimmed by 5 bases and V by 3 bases; bases with no gene match: 5. Germline V CDR1 and CDR2: SGDLS, YYNGEE. CDR3 DNA: TGTGCCAGCAGCGCGAGGACAGGGGAGGAGACCCAGTACTTC. Encoded protein: CASSARTGEETQYF.

This clone was seen only a few times. The V and J genes are TRBV10-3 and TRBJ2-5; 10 bases fit TRBD2. There are 15 residues in the CDR3. Germline loops: CDR1 ENHRY, CDR2 SYGVKD. The ends lost 3 bases at V and 5 bases at J; junction bases unmatched: 6. Here the CDR3 reads CAISDLAGAGETQYF. In nucleotides, the CDR3 is TGTGCCATCAGTGATCTAGCGGGAGCCGGGGAGACCCAGTACTTC.

This clone was picked up a small number of times. The chain is built from TRBV11-2 and TRBJ2-1; 10 nucleotides match TRBD2. Unmatched junction bases numbered 6, after V lost 5 bases and J lost 8 bases. Germline V gene sequence: CDR1 SGHAT, CDR2 FQNNGV. The CDR3 extends over 14 amino acids. The CDR3 sequence: CASSLGLASDEQFF. Written as DNA, the CDR3 is TGTGCCAGCAGCCTGGGACTAGCGAGCGATGAGCAGTTCTTC. Based on the CDR3 plus reference TRBV11-2 and TRBJ2-1, the full variable domain is EAGVAQSPRYKIIEKRQSVAFWCNPISGHATLYWYQQILGQGPKLLIQFQNNGVVDDSQLPKDRFSAERLKGVDSTLKIQPAKLEDSAVYLCASSLGLASDEQFFGPGTRLTVL.

This clone appeared a single time. The J gene is TRBJ1-2, the V gene TRBV7-9, with a possible D match to TRBD1 (5 bases). The CDR3 has 13 residues. The V and J ends lost 5 bases and 5 bases respectively, with 12 bases between them. Germline V CDR1 and CDR2: SEHNR, FQNEAQ (reference sequence). The CDR3, as DNA: TGTGCCAGCAGCCCCCAGGGTGGATATGGCTACACCTTC. Its translation: CASSPQGGYGYTF.

The chain links TRBV19 to TRBJ1-2, with 9 bases that match TRBD1. Germline CDR1 is LNHDA and CDR2 is SQIVND (reference sequence). The CDR3 covers 19 residues. Trimming removed 7 bases from V and 4 bases from J; junction bases left unmatched: 22. CDR3 residues: CASTEAQSSRTGVFYGYTF. The CDR3 DNA reads TGTGCCAGTACCGAGGCCCAGTCCTCCAGGACAGGGGTTTTCTATGGCTACACCTTC.

The V gene is TRBV15, the J gene TRBJ2-3, with 7 bases matching TRBD1. The CDR3 length is 15 residues. V shed 6 bases, J shed 4 bases, and the junction held 10 bases outside the gene matches. CDR1 and CDR2 (germline): LNHNV, YYDKDF (reference sequence). The CDR3 spells CATSRGRGSADTQYF. DNA of the CDR3: TGTGCCACCAGTCGGGGCAGGGGGTCTGCAGATACGCAGTATTTT.

V is TRBV20-1 and J is TRBJ2-1, with no clear D. The CDR3 is 11 amino acids. V lost 4 bases to trimming and J lost 4 bases, with 5 bases between them. Per the germline V gene, CDR1 is DFQATT and CDR2 is SNEGSKA (reference sequence). The DNA for the CDR3 is TGCAGTGCTACCTCTTACAATGAGCAGTTCTTC. Translation: CSATSYNEQFF.

V gene TRBV5-4 combines with J gene TRBJ2-7; D may correspond to TRBD1 or TRBD2 (5 bases each). This CDR3 has 14 amino acids. Germline values: CDR1 SGHNT, CDR2 YYREEE (reference sequence). The V end lost 4 bases, the J end lost 6 bases, and 17 bases lay between the germline ends. CDR3 loop: CASSPVGHRGEQYF. For the CDR3, the DNA is TGTGCCAGCAGCCCGGTCGGACACCGGGGCGAGCAGTACTTC. Filled out from reference TRBV5-4 and TRBJ2-7, the complete variable domain reads ETGVTQSPTHLIKTRGQQVTLRCSSQSGHNTVSWYQQALGQGPQFIFQYYREEENGRGNFPPRFSGLQFPNYSSELNVNALELDDSALYLCASSPVGHRGEQYFGPGTRLTVT.

This chain joins TRBV28 and TRBJ2-1, with 14 bases that match TRBD2. After removal of 5 bases from V and 4 bases from J, the junction contained 7 bases not matched to a gene. CDR3 length: 17 residues. In germline, CDR1 is MDHEN, CDR2 SYDVKM. CDR3 amino acids: CASSPGTSGSPYNEQFF. CDR3 bases: TGTGCCAGCAGTCCCGGGACTAGCGGGAGCCCTTACAATGAGCAGTTCTTC.

Of note for this clone: A much larger clone sits a single nucleotide away, making a read error possible. DNA of the CDR3: TGCGCCAGCAGCTTTCCGAACACCGGGGAGCTGTTTTTT. This sequence encodes CASSFPNTGELFF. The chain links TRBV5-1 to TRBJ2-2; D is ambiguous. The CDR3 spans 13 residues. Germline V gene data show CDR1 as SGHRS and CDR2 as YFSETQ. Trimming took off 2 bases at V and 0 bases at J, with 2 bases between the two ends. The full variable domain, its missing parts supplied by reference TRBV5-1 and TRBJ2-2, is KAGVTQTPRYLIKTRGQQVTLSCSPISGHRSVSWYQQTPGQGLQFLFEYFSETQRNKGNFPGRFSGRQFSNSRSEMNVSTLELGDSALYLCASSFPNTGELFFGEGSRLTVL.

This clone turned up a few times. V gene TRBV5-1 combines with J gene TRBJ1-4; D is undetermined. The V gene's germline CDR1 is SGHRS and CDR2 YFSETQ. This CDR3 comprises 16 residues. Trimming left V 0 bases short and J 8 bases short, with 17 bases between. Written as DNA, the CDR3 is TGCGCCAGCAGCTTGGCCTCCGGGAATCGTGGAGAAAAACTGTTTTTT. Protein: CASSLASGNRGEKLFF.

The chain recombines TRBV13 with TRBJ2-1; the match to TRBD2 covers 7 bases. Looked up from germline, CDR1 is PRHDT and CDR2 is FYEKMQ (reference sequence). Trimming at V came to 4 bases and at J to 5 bases, leaving 11 bases not matched to a gene. CDR3 size: 16 residues. The CDR3 loop reads CASSSSRESRNNEQFF. In nucleotides, the CDR3 is TGTGCCAGCAGCTCTTCGCGGGAGTCCCGAAACAATGAGCAGTTCTTC. Full variable domain (outside the CDR3, taken from reference TRBV13 and TRBJ2-1): AAGVIQSPRHLIKEKRETATLKCYPIPRHDTVYWYQQGPGQDPQFLISFYEKMQSDKGSIPDRFSAQQFSDYHSELNMSSLELGDSALYFCASSSSRESRNNEQFFGPGTRLTVL.

This chain connects TRBV19 to TRBJ1-4; D is ambiguous. The germline CDR1 and CDR2 sequences are LNHDA and SQIVND (reference sequence). This CDR3 comprises 13 residues. Trimming stripped 1 base from V and 17 bases from J, with 17 bases between. The CDR3 nucleotides read TGTGCCAGTAGTATAGGTTTCGGCAGCGAGAAATTTTTT. Translation: CASSIGFGSEKFF.

This clone was counted a few times. V gene TRBV7-8 combines with J gene TRBJ2-2, with 10 nucleotides matching TRBD2. V lost 5 bases and J lost 9; bases outside the gene matches: 12. Germline assignment: CDR1 SGHVS and CDR2 FQNEAQ. The CDR3 spans 16 residues. CDR3 in DNA: TGTGCCAGCAGCCGTCCAGGGTCTAGCGGGAGCAGGGAGCTGTTTTTT. This encodes CASSRPGSSGSRELFF.

This sequence joins TRBV4-1 and TRBJ2-3, with unresolved D. The CDR3 consists of 13 residues. The ends were cut back, 0 bases at V and 5 bases at J, with 6 bases in the middle. Per germline, CDR1 MGHRA and CDR2 YSYEKL. In nucleotides, the CDR3 is TGCGCCAGCAGCCAAGAAAGGCGAGATACGCAGTATTTT. It specifies CASSQERRDTQYF.

The gene calls are TRBV6-1 and TRBJ1-5; 9 bases align to TRBD1. The CDR3 covers 14 residues. With 5 bases clipped from V and 7 bases from J, the junction kept 6 bases outside the gene matches. The V gene's germline CDR1 is MNHNS and CDR2 SASEGT. The CDR3 reads CASSSTGGGQPQHF. The CDR3, as DNA: TGTGCCAGCAGTTCCACAGGGGGCGGGCAGCCCCAGCATTTT.

This clone was counted at least ten times. J is TRBJ1-2 and V is TRBV7-9; D is ambiguous. Per germline, CDR1 SEHNR and CDR2 FQNEAQ (reference sequence). Between the trimmed V and J ends, which lost 0 bases and 4 bases, there was a span of 9 bases. CDR3 size: 14 residues. CDR3 amino acids: CASSLAGSAYGYTF. Here the CDR3 DNA reads TGTGCCAGCAGCTTAGCAGGGAGCGCCTATGGCTACACCTTC. Full variable domain (missing parts from reference TRBV7-9 and TRBJ1-2): DTGVSQNPRHKITKRGQNVTFRCDPISEHNRLYWYRQTLGQGPEFLTYFQNEAQLEKSRLLSDRFSAERPKGSFSTLEIQRTEQGDSAMYLCASSLAGSAYGYTFGSGTRLTVV.

The J gene is TRBJ2-1, the V gene TRBV6-5, with TRBD2 matching over 8 bases. The CDR3 totals 14 residues. The ends lost 6 bases at V and 4 bases at J; junction bases unmatched: 5. Looked up from germline, CDR1 is MNHEY and CDR2 is SVGAGI. The CDR3 bases are TGTGCCAGCAGCGTAGCGGGACTATACAATGAGCAGTTCTTC. Encoded protein: CASSVAGLYNEQFF.

In this sample, this clone turned up a few times. CDR3 sequence: CASSPQTGTSRKETQYF. The CDR3, as DNA: TGTGCCAGCTCACCGCAAACCGGGACTAGCAGAAAAGAGACCCAGTACTTC. This chain joins TRBV18 and TRBJ2-5, with 9 bases identical to TRBD2. CDR1 KGHSH and CDR2 LQKENI come from the germline V gene. The CDR3 covers 17 residues. V was pared by 3 bases and J by 3 bases, with 11 bases of the junction left unmatched.

V is TRBV6-1 and J is TRBJ2-5; possible D gene TRBD1, 5 bases. Germline values: CDR1 MNHNS, CDR2 SASEGT. The germline V and J ends were trimmed by 3 bases and 4 bases, with 12 bases remaining between them. This CDR3 has 14 amino acids. In DNA, the CDR3 is TGTGCCAGCAGTGAGTTTCAGGGTGCAGAGACCCAGTACTTC. Translating gives CASSEFQGAETQYF.